Below, 23 T cell receptor beta chains from the same sample are listed, as sequenced in a study of blood T cell repertoires in COVID-19. Sequenced by immunoSEQ multiplex PCR; TCRdb stores in-frame clones only, minus some. Here the sample spans over 45,000 clones, roughly 80% being singletons. Sequencing used peripheral blood. These receptors were obtained from a human donor in a cohort sampled during active or convalescent COVID-19.

The chain has TRBV7-9 and TRBJ2-2; D possibly corresponds to TRBD1 (5 bases). CDR1 SEHNR and CDR2 FQNEAQ come from the germline V gene (reference sequence). CDR3 length: 14 amino acids. The V and J ends lost 2 bases and 5 bases respectively, with 9 bases between them. CDR3 sequence (DNA): TGTGCCAGCAGCTTAATGCAGGGTACCGGGGAGCTGTTTTTT. Its protein product is CASSLMQGTGELFF. Drawing the rest from reference TRBV7-9 and TRBJ2-2, the complete variable domain is DTGVSQNPRHKITKRGQNVTFRCDPISEHNRLYWYRQTLGQGPEFLTYFQNEAQLEKSRLLSDRFSAERPKGSFSTLEIQRTEQGDSAMYLCASSLMQGTGELFFGEGSRLTVL.

A single count supports this clone. The J gene is TRBJ1-5, the V gene TRBV6-5, with TRBD1 identical over 9 bases. V was clipped by 8 bases and J by 6 bases; unmatched bases: 11. CDR1 and CDR2 from the germline V gene are MNHEY and SVGAGI. This CDR3 has 15 residues. The DNA for the CDR3 is TGTGCCAGCGGGGCTCGAACAGGGGGCAGTCAGCCCCAGCATTTT. This sequence encodes CASGARTGGSQPQHF.

This clone was recorded a few times. This sequence joins TRBV5-1 and TRBJ1-4; TRBD1 aligns across 9 bases. The germline gives CDR1 SGHRS, CDR2 YFSETQ. The trim removed 4 bases at V and 4 bases at J, leaving 2 bases unmatched. This CDR3 is 14 amino acids long. CDR3 residues: CASSVGQGNEKLFF. The CDR3 DNA is TGCGCCAGCAGCGTGGGACAGGGTAATGAAAAACTGTTTTTT.

The chain couples TRBV5-1 to TRBJ2-3, with 10 bases lining up with TRBD2. Germline lookup yields CDR1 SGHRS and CDR2 YFSETQ. Losses at the gene ends were 1 base for V and 1 base for J; bases not matched to a gene: 9. The CDR3 has 18 residues. CDR3 sequence reads: CASSLFLAGARGTDTQYF. The CDR3 DNA sequence: TGCGCCAGCAGCTTGTTTCTAGCGGGGGCGCGAGGCACAGATACGCAGTATTTT.

The chain uses TRBV7-2 and TRBJ1-4; D may be TRBD1 (5 bases). V lost 10 bases and J 7 bases, leaving 16 bases between the germline ends. CDR1 is SGHTA and CDR2 is FQGNSA in the germline V gene. The CDR3 runs 13 residues. CDR3 in amino acids: CATSGGVVEKLFF. In DNA form, the CDR3 reads TGTGCCACCTCGGGGGGGGTGGTTGAAAAACTGTTTTTT.

The gene calls are TRBV5-1 and TRBJ2-3; perhaps TRBD1 as D (5 bases). Germline-derived CDR1 and CDR2 are SGHRS and YFSETQ. Trimming removed 0 bases from V and 3 bases from J, with 17 bases in between. The CDR3 spans 17 residues. DNA for the CDR3: TGCGCCAGCAGCTTGGAAGGGCCTCAGGGAATGACAGATACGCAGTATTTT. This translates into CASSLEGPQGMTDTQYF.

This sequence joins TRBV27 and TRBJ2-7, with a weak D call TRBD1 (5 bases). Germline CDR1 reads MNHEY; CDR2 reads SMNVEV (reference sequence). V lost 2 bases and J 2 bases, leaving 7 bases between the germline ends. The CDR3 totals 13 residues. CDR3 in DNA: TGTGCCAGCAGTTTAAGGACAACCTACGAGCAGTACTTC. This codes for CASSLRTTYEQYF.

The chain couples TRBV9 to TRBJ1-1, with D tentatively TRBD1 (5 bases). The CDR3 spans 15 residues. Germline CDR1 and CDR2: SGDLS and YYNGEE. Trimming shortened V by 4 bases and J by 1 base, and 14 bases separated the two germline ends. The CDR3 coding sequence is TGTGCCAGCAGCCCGATTCAGGGTGCGAACACTGAAGCTTTCTTT. Residues: CASSPIQGANTEAFF.

V is TRBV27 and J is TRBJ2-5, with D possibly TRBD2 on 5 matching bases. Per germline, CDR1 MNHEY and CDR2 SMNVEV (reference sequence). The CDR3 sequence is 14 residues long. V was shortened by 4 bases and J by 5 bases, with 14 bases between the two germline ends. The DNA for the CDR3 is TGTGCCAGCAGTTGGAGGATAGGAACGGAGACCCAGTACTTC. The encoded protein is CASSWRIGTETQYF.

This clone occurred once. The CDR3 nucleotides are TGTGCCAGCAGTGAAGGGACAGGGATGGGAAACACCATATATTTT. Translated, it gives CASSEGTGMGNTIYF. The chain is built from TRBV6-1 and TRBJ1-3; 8 bases fit TRBD1. V shed 1 base, J shed 4 bases, and the junction held 3 bases outside the gene matches. The CDR3 is 15 amino acids. CDR1 is MNHNS and CDR2 is SASEGT in the germline V gene.

The chain is built from TRBV19 and TRBJ1-2; the D gene is possibly TRBD1 (5 bases). CDR1 and CDR2 (germline): LNHDA, SQIVND (reference sequence). The CDR3 is 16 residues long. V lost 5 bases, J lost 8 bases, and 24 bases lay in between. Here the CDR3 DNA reads TGTGCCAGTAGTGCCTTCGGGACTACAGACCTTTGGGGCTACACCTTC. Residues: CASSAFGTTDLWGYTF.

This clone was seen a few times. This chain links TRBV9 with TRBJ1-1; a weak D match, TRBD1 (5 bases). The germline V gene has CDR1 SGDLS and CDR2 YYNGEE. The CDR3 is 14 amino acids. Trimming removed 3 bases at V and 4 bases at J, with 13 bases between. CDR3 residues: CASSAFYDSTEAFF. In DNA form, the CDR3 reads TGTGCCAGCAGCGCCTTCTATGACAGCACTGAAGCTTTCTTT. The complete variable domain, with remaining parts taken from reference TRBV9 and TRBJ1-1, reads DSGVTQTPKHLITATGQRVTLRCSPRSGDLSVYWYQQSLDQGLQFLIQYYNGEERAKGNILERFSAQQFPDLHSELNLSSLELGDSALYFCASSAFYDSTEAFFGQGTRLTVV.

The rearrangement links TRBV3-1 (or the pseudogene TRBV3-2) to TRBJ2-7; 10 bases agree with TRBD2. V trimming: 6 bases; J trimming: 12 bases; junction bases outside the gene matches: 23. CDR1 is LGHDT and CDR2 is YNNKEL in the germline V gene (reference sequence). This CDR3 contains 17 residues. The CDR3 reads CASSPHLAGGRPRPAYF. The DNA of the CDR3 is TGTGCCAGCAGTCCTCATTTAGCGGGGGGCCGGCCTCGGCCTGCGTACTTC.

V usage is TRBV6-1 and J usage is TRBJ2-1; 7 bases map to TRBD1. The CDR3 consists of 12 residues. Germline V gene sequence: CDR1 MNHNS, CDR2 SASEGT. The V gene end was trimmed by 1 base and the J gene end by 15 bases; junction bases not matched to a gene: 6. CDR3 coding DNA: TGTGCCAGCAGTGAAGGCCGGACAGGACTGTTCTTC. Its translation is CASSEGRTGLFF.

The J gene is TRBJ2-7, the V gene TRBV5-1; 10 bases agree with TRBD2. The CDR3 extends over 23 amino acids. Germline CDR1 and CDR2: SGHRS and YFSETQ. V lost 4 bases to trimming and J lost 5 bases; unmatched junction nucleotides: 33. The CDR3 coding sequence is TGCGCCAGCAGCGCCTCGGGACTAGCGCTTACGAGCTCCTACGAGCAGTACTACCACGAGCAGTACTTC. Translation gives CASSASGLALTSSYEQYYHEQYF.

The rearrangement joins TRBV5-6 to TRBJ2-3, with TRBD2 as a possible D gene (5 bases). The germline gives CDR1 SGHDT, CDR2 YYEEEE. Trimming removed 1 base at V and 6 bases at J, with 9 bases between. The CDR3 extends over 13 amino acids. The CDR3 loop reads CASSLTGSDTQYF. DNA for the CDR3: TGTGCCAGCAGCTTGACGGGGTCGGATACGCAGTATTTT.

This clone appeared once. The CDR3 spells CASSLEDRTYGYTF. Here the CDR3 DNA reads TGTGCCAGCAGCTTAGAGGACAGGACCTATGGCTACACCTTC. This rearrangement joins TRBV7-8 to TRBJ1-2; 7 bases fit TRBD1. The trim removed 1 base at V and 4 bases at J, leaving 3 bases unmatched. From germline, CDR1 is SGHVS and CDR2 FQNEAQ. CDR3 length: 14 amino acids.

The gene calls are TRBV19 and TRBJ2-1; possibly TRBD2 for D (5 bases). The V and J ends lost 4 bases and 0 bases respectively, with 13 bases between them. CDR1 is LNHDA, CDR2 SQIVND, per germline (reference sequence). The CDR3 totals 16 residues. CDR3 amino acids: CASSKGGPSSYNEQFF. In DNA, the CDR3 is TGTGCCAGTAGTAAAGGAGGCCCAAGCTCCTACAATGAGCAGTTCTTC.

The J gene is TRBJ1-2, the V gene TRBV19; D is unresolved. The CDR3 is 13 amino acids. The germline V gene has CDR1 LNHDA and CDR2 SQIVND (reference sequence). Trimming stripped 3 bases from V and 2 bases from J, with 7 bases between. For the CDR3, the DNA is TGTGCCAGTAGTATCGGGGTAAACTATGGCTACACCTTC. Translated: CASSIGVNYGYTF.

This clone was counted once. The chain uses TRBV27 and TRBJ2-5; TRBD2 aligns across 13 bases. Germline V gene sequence: CDR1 MNHEY, CDR2 SMNVEV (reference sequence). The junction had 1 base not matched to a gene; V was cut back by 0 bases and J by 6 bases. The CDR3 consists of 15 residues. CDR3 residues: CASSLSLAGGQTQYF. The DNA for the CDR3 is TGTGCCAGCAGTTTATCACTAGCGGGGGGGCAGACCCAGTACTTC.

V and J are TRBV5-4 and TRBJ2-5, with 8 nucleotides matching TRBD2. The CDR3 length is 14 residues. V shed 4 bases, J shed 1 base, and the junction held 3 bases outside the gene matches. The germline CDR1 and CDR2 sequences are SGHNT and YYREEE (reference sequence). For the CDR3, the DNA is TGTGCCAGCAGCCTCGGGACTAGCCAAGAGACCCAGTACTTC. It yields the protein CASSLGTSQETQYF.

This clone was detected a few times. The chain couples TRBV19 to TRBJ2-7, with D tentatively TRBD2 (6 bases). Trimming removed 0 bases from V and 0 bases from J, with 15 bases in between. Germline CDR1 and CDR2: LNHDA and SQIVND (reference sequence). CDR3 length equals 17 residues. CDR3 residues: CASSIDFQGLSSYEQYF. CDR3 bases: TGTGCCAGTAGTATAGATTTCCAGGGACTGAGCTCCTACGAGCAGTACTTC.

This chain connects TRBV9 to TRBJ1-1; 9 bases are a match to TRBD1. CDR3 length: 14 residues. The V segment lost 3 bases and the J segment 10 bases; nucleotides outside the gene matches: 10. Germline CDR1 is SGDLS and CDR2 is YYNGEE. CDR3 sequence reads: CASSAGSQGAAAFF. The CDR3 DNA reads as TGTGCCAGCAGCGCGGGATCACAGGGGGCGGCAGCTTTCTTT.